The 20 T cell receptor beta chains in this list originate from one sample, sequenced in a study of control samples from healthy donors and cancer patients. Only in-frame clones appear in the TCRdb table, and some are missing; sequencing was by immunoSEQ multiplex PCR. The top ten clones hold 2.5% to 3.5% of a sample with some 100,000 clones, more than 90% of them seen once. The sequenced sample was blood. The origin of the receptors is a human donor in good health. The donor label of this sample is uncertain.

The chain couples TRBV2 to TRBJ2-7; no firm D call. Deletions cut 4 bases from V and 7 bases from J, with 17 bases between. The CDR3 consists of 14 residues. CDR1 SNHLY and CDR2 FYNNEI come from the germline V gene. CDR3 loop: CASSVEGPNYEQYF. The DNA for the CDR3 is TGTGCCAGCAGTGTGGAAGGGCCTAATTATGAGCAGTACTTC.

The V gene is TRBV27, the J gene TRBJ1-2, with D possibly TRBD1 on 6 matching bases. Trimming shortened V by 6 bases and J by 6 bases, and 11 bases separated the two germline ends. The V gene's germline CDR1 is MNHEY and CDR2 SMNVEV (reference sequence). There are 12 residues in the CDR3. CDR3 nucleotides: TGTGCCAGCAGGAATAGACAGGATGGCTACACCTTC. Protein product: CASRNRQDGYTF.

The chain joins TRBV6-5 to TRBJ2-7; 7 nucleotides align to TRBD2. The CDR3 consists of 12 residues. Trimming removed 5 bases from V and 7 bases from J; junction bases left unmatched: 5. Germline V lookup: CDR1 MNHEY, CDR2 SVGAGI. Written as DNA, the CDR3 is TGTGCCAGCAGTCGGGGGGTGGGGGAGCAGTACTTC. Its protein is CASSRGVGEQYF.

The rearrangement uses TRBV27 and TRBJ1-2, with no clear D. Trimming stripped 6 bases from V and 2 bases from J, with 10 bases between. Germline assignment: CDR1 MNHEY and CDR2 SMNVEV (reference sequence). This CDR3 has 13 residues. The CDR3, as DNA: TGTGCCAGCAGATCCGACACCAACTATGGCTACACCTTC. Its protein is CASRSDTNYGYTF.

CDR3 in amino acids: CASSGLSLFF. In DNA form, the CDR3 reads TGTGCCAGCAGTGGTCTTTCACTGTTTTTT. This rearrangement joins TRBV2 to TRBJ1-4, with D unclear. The germline CDR1 and CDR2 sequences are SNHLY and FYNNEI. The CDR3 sequence is 10 residues long. V was trimmed by 4 bases and J by 13 bases, leaving 7 bases between them.

The chain uses TRBV7-2 and TRBJ1-6, with D unclear. V gave up 1 base and J gave up 9 bases, with 10 bases separating them. This CDR3 region has 14 residues. Germline V gene lookup returns CDR1 SGHTA and CDR2 FQGNSA. The chain's CDR3 is CASSLGTLFSPLHF. CDR3 sequence (DNA): TGTGCCAGCAGCTTAGGGACCCTTTTTTCACCCCTCCACTTT.

This clone occurred a few times. This chain connects TRBV6-6 to TRBJ1-3, with TRBD1 matching over 7 bases. Germline V gene data show CDR1 as MNHNY and CDR2 as SVGAGI (reference sequence). V trimming: 7 bases; J trimming: 1 base; junction bases outside the gene matches: 7. This CDR3 has 15 amino acids. DNA of the CDR3: TGTGCCAGCACCAGGGGGGGGCAATCTGGAAACACCATATATTTT. This encodes CASTRGGQSGNTIYF.

The count of this clone is one. The V and J genes are TRBV15 and TRBJ1-1; TRBD1 is a possible D gene (5 bases). Germline loops: CDR1 LNHNV, CDR2 YYDKDF (reference sequence). V lost 4 bases, J lost 3 bases, and 15 bases lay in between. This CDR3 is built from 15 residues. The chain's CDR3 is CATSKGRGYDTEAFF. For the CDR3, the DNA is TGTGCCACCAGCAAGGGGAGGGGATATGACACTGAAGCTTTCTTT. The whole variable domain, remainder taken from reference TRBV15 and TRBJ1-1, is DAMVIQNPRYQVTQFGKPVTLSCSQTLNHNVMYWYQQKSSQAPKLLFHYYDKDFNNEADTPDNFQSRRPNTSFCFLDIRSPGLGDTAMYLCATSKGRGYDTEAFFGQGTRLTVV.

The chain has TRBV18 and TRBJ1-6; D possibly corresponds to TRBD1 (5 bases). Germline CDR1 and CDR2: KGHSH and LQKENI. Trimming shortened V by 0 bases and J by 7 bases, and 10 bases separated the two germline ends. The CDR3 runs 15 residues. This chain's CDR3 is CASSPPGGLNSPLHF. For the CDR3, the DNA is TGTGCCAGCTCACCACCGGGGGGATTAAATTCACCCCTCCACTTT.

This clone occurred once. The rearrangement joins TRBV28 to TRBJ1-3; D unresolved. This CDR3 has 14 residues. Germline CDR1 MDHEN, CDR2 SYDVKM. V was shortened by 5 bases and J by 8 bases, with 16 bases between the two germline ends. CDR3 in DNA: TGTGCCAGCAGTATATCAACCAAAGGGTACACCATATATTTT. Its protein product is CASSISTKGYTIYF.

V is TRBV6-5 and J is TRBJ1-3, with 7 bases lining up with TRBD1. The V and J ends lost 4 bases and 2 bases, in that order; junction bases with no gene match: 2. The germline V gene encodes CDR1 MNHEY and CDR2 SVGAGI. The CDR3 sequence is 14 residues long. CDR3 in DNA: TGTGCCAGCAGTTTCGACAGGGCTGGAAACACCATATATTTT. This codes for CASSFDRAGNTIYF.

This clone was counted once. J is TRBJ2-5 and V is TRBV6-5; 9 positions agree with TRBD2. Germline V gives CDR1 MNHEY, CDR2 SVGAGI. This CDR3 has 15 residues. Trimming at V came to 0 bases and at J to 5 bases, leaving 4 bases not matched to a gene. DNA for the CDR3: TGTGCCAGCAGTTACTCGCTAGCGGGGCTGGAGACCCAGTACTTC. Translating gives CASSYSLAGLETQYF.

The rearrangement uses TRBV24-1 and TRBJ2-1, with 9 bases identical to TRBD2. Germline values: CDR1 KGHDR, CDR2 SFDVKD. Trimming at V came to 3 bases and at J to 2 bases, leaving 10 bases not matched to a gene. This CDR3 spans 18 amino acids. CDR3 amino acids: CATSDRRTSATPYNEQFF. CDR3 coding DNA: TGTGCCACCAGTGATCGAAGGACTAGCGCGACTCCCTACAATGAGCAGTTCTTC.

The chain links TRBV15 to TRBJ2-1; TRBD1 might be the D (6 bases). V was cut by 0 bases and J by 5 bases, with 11 bases left in between. The CDR3 has 15 residues. CDR1 and CDR2 (germline): LNHNV, YYDKDF (reference sequence). The CDR3: CATSRDEQGNNEQFF. The CDR3 bases are TGTGCCACCAGCAGAGATGAACAGGGTAACAATGAGCAGTTCTTC.

This sequence joins TRBV6-2 or TRBV6-3 and TRBJ1-5, with a tentative D call TRBD1 (6 bases). The CDR3 consists of 14 residues. Germline values: CDR1 MNHEY, CDR2 SVGEGT. Trimming took 2 bases from V and 6 from J, leaving 11 bases between them. The CDR3 DNA follows: TGTGCCAGCAGTTACGGGGGCCAAGCTCAGCCCCAGCATTTT. Translation: CASSYGGQAQPQHF.

The chain links TRBV6-2 or TRBV6-3 to TRBJ2-6; 7 bases align to TRBD2. Germline V lookup: CDR1 MNHEY, CDR2 SVGEGT. This CDR3 comprises 15 residues. With V trimmed by 4 bases and J by 2 bases, 2 bases remained unmatched. The DNA of the CDR3 is TGTGCCAGCAGTTCTACTAGCGCTGGGGCCAACGTCCTGACTTTC. Protein: CASSSTSAGANVLTF.

The rearrangement uses TRBV5-1 and TRBJ2-3, with TRBD2 matching 12 bases. The CDR3 sequence is 14 residues long. Germline lookup yields CDR1 SGHRS and CDR2 YFSETQ. V was clipped by 3 bases and J by 6 bases; unmatched bases: 2. CDR3 sequence: CASSSGLAGDTQYF. The CDR3 bases are TGCGCCAGCAGCTCTGGACTAGCGGGGGATACGCAGTATTTT.

This clone appeared a few times. This rearrangement joins TRBV6-5 to TRBJ1-5; D unclear. The CDR3 has 14 amino acids. The germline CDR1 and CDR2 sequences are MNHEY and SVGAGI. Trimming cost V 7 bases and J 0 bases, with 10 bases left between them. The CDR3, as DNA: TGTGCCAGCAATCCGACGTCTAGCAATCAGCCCCAGCATTTT. Its translation is CASNPTSSNQPQHF.

This rearrangement joins TRBV9 to TRBJ1-6; D remains ambiguous. The CDR3 runs 14 residues. Germline lookup yields CDR1 SGDLS and CDR2 YYNGEE. The ends were cut back, 4 bases at V and 3 bases at J, with 8 bases in the middle. This chain's CDR3 is CASSPPDYNSPLHF. CDR3 DNA: TGTGCCAGCAGCCCCCCAGACTATAATTCACCCCTCCACTTT.

V and J are TRBV21-1 and TRBJ2-5; the table calls TRBD1, which could not be checked here. TRBV21-1 is termed a pseudogene. The CDR3 sequence is 14 residues long. The CDR3 DNA follows: TGTGCCAGCAGCAAAGCCAGGGGGCAAGAGACCCAGTACTTC. Translation: CASSKARGQETQYF.